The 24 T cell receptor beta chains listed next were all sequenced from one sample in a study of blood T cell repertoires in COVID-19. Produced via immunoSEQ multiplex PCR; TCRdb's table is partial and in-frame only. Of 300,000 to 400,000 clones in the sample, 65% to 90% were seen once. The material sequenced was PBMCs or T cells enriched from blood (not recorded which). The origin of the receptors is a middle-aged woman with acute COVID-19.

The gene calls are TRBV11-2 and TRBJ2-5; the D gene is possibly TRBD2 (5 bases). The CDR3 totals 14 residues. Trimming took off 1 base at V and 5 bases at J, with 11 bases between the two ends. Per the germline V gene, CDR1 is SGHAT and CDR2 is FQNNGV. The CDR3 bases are TGTGCCAGCAGCTTAGTGAGGGTGGGGGAGACCCAGTACTTC. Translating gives CASSLVRVGETQYF.

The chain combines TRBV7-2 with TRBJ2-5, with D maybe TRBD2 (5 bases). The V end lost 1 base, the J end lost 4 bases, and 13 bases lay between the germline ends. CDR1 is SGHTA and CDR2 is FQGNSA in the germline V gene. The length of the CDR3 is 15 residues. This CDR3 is CASSLVPKRVETQYF. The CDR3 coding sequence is TGTGCCAGCAGCTTAGTACCCAAGAGGGTAGAGACCCAGTACTTC.

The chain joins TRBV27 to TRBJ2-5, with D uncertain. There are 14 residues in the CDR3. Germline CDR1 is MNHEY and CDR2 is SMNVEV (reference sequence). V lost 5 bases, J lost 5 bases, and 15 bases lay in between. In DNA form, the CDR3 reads TGTGCCAGCAGTCGCCGCCGTCCCCGGGAGACCCAGTACTTC. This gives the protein CASSRRRPRETQYF.

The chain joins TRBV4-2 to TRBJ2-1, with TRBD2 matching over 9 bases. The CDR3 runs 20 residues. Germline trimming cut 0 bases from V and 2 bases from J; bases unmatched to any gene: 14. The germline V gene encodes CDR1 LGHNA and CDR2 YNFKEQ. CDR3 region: CASSQDLGSGRINTYNEQFF. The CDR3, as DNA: TGTGCCAGCAGCCAAGATCTCGGTAGCGGGAGAATAAACACCTACAATGAGCAGTTCTTC.

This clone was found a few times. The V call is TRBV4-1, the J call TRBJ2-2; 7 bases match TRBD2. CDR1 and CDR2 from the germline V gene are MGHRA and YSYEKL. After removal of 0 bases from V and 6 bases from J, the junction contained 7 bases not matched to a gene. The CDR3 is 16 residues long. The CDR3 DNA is TGCGCCAGCAGCCAAGAATCCAGCGGGGTCGCCGGGGAGCTGTTTTTT. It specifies CASSQESSGVAGELFF.

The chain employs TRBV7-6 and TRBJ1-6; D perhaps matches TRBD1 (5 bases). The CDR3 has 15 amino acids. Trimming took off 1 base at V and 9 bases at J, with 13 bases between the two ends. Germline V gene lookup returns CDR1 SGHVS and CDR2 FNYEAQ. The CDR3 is CASSLGGGIGSPLHF. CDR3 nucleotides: TGTGCCAGCAGCTTAGGGGGGGGAATTGGTTCACCCCTCCACTTT.

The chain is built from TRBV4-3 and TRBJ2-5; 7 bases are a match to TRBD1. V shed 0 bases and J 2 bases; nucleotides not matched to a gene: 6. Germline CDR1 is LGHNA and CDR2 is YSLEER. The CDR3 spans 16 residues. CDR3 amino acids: CASSQDWTGEQETQYF. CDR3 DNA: TGCGCCAGCAGCCAAGATTGGACAGGTGAACAAGAGACCCAGTACTTC.

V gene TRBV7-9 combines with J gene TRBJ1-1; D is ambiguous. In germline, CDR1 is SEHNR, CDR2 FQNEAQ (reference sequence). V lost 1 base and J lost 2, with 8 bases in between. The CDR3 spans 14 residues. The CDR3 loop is CASSLELYNTEAFF. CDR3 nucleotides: TGTGCCAGCAGCTTAGAATTATATAACACTGAAGCTTTCTTT.

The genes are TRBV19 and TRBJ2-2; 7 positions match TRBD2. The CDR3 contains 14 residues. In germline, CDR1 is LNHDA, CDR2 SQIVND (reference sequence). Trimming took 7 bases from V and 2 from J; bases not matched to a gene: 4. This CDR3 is CASNWGGNTGELFF. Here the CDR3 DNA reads TGTGCCAGTAACTGGGGGGGAAACACCGGGGAGCTGTTTTTT.

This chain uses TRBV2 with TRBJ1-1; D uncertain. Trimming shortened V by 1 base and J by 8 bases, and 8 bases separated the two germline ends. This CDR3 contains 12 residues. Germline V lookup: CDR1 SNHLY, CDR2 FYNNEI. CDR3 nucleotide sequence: TGTGCCAGCAGTGAAGGGTCAGAAGAAGCTTTCTTT. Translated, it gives CASSEGSEEAFF.

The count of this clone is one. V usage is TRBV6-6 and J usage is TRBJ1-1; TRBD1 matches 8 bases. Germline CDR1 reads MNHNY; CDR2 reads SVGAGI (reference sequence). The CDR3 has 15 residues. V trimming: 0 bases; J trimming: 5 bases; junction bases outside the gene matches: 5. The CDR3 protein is CASSYSQGAGTEAFF. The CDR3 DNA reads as TGTGCCAGCAGTTACTCGCAGGGGGCTGGGACTGAAGCTTTCTTT.

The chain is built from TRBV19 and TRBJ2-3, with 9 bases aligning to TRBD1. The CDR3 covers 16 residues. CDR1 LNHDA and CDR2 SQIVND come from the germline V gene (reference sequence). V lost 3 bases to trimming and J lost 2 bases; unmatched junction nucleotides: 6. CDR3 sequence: CASSMEGTGTTDTQYF. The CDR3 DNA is TGTGCCAGTAGTATGGAAGGGACAGGGACCACAGATACGCAGTATTTT.

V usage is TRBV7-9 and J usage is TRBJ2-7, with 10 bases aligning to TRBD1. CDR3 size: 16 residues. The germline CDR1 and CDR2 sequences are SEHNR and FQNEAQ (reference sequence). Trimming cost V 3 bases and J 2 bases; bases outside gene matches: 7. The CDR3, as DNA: TGTGCCAGCAGCTTGAACCGGGACAGGGGAACCTACGAGCAGTACTTC. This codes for CASSLNRDRGTYEQYF.

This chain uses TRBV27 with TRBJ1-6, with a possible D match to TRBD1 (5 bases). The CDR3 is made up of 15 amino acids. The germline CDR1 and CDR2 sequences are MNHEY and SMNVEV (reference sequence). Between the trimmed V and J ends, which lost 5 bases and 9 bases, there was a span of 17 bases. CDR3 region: CASSRRDWGSSPLHF. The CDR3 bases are TGTGCCAGCAGTCGACGGGACTGGGGTAGTTCACCCCTCCACTTT.

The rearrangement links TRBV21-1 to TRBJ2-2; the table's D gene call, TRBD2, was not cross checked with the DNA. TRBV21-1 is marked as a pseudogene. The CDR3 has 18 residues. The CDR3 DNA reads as TGTGCCAGCAGCACCAAACGAGGGAGGACATCTCGAGCCGGGGAGCTGTTTTTT. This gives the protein CASSTKRGRTSRAGELFF.

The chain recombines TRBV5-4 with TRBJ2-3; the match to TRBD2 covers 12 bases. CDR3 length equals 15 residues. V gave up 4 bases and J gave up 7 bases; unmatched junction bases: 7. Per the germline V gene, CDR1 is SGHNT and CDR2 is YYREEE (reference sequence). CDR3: CASSGRLAGVHTQYF. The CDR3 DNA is TGTGCCAGCAGCGGAAGACTAGCGGGAGTTCATACGCAGTATTTT.

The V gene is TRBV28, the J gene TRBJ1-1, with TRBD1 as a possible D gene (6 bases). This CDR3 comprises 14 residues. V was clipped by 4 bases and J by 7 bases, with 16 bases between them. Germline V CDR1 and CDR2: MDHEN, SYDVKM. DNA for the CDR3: TGTGCCAGCAGTTCCACCGGGACACCCAATGAAGCTTTCTTT. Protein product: CASSSTGTPNEAFF.

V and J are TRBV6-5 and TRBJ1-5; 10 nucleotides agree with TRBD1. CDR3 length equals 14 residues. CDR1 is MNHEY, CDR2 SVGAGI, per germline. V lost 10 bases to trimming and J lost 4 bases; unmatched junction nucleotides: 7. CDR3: CANDRQGANQPQHF. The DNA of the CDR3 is TGTGCCAACGATAGACAGGGGGCTAATCAGCCCCAGCATTTT.

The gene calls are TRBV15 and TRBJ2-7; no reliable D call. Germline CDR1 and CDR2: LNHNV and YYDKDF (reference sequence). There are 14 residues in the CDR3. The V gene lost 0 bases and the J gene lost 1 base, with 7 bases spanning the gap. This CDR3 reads CATSRDRKSYEQYF. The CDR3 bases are TGTGCCACCAGCAGAGATAGAAAATCCTACGAGCAGTACTTC.

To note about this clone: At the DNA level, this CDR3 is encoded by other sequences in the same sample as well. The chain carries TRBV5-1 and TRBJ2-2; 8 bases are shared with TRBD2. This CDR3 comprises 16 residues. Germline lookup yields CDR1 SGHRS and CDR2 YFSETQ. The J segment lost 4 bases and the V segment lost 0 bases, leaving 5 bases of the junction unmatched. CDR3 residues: CASSLARGGSTGELFF. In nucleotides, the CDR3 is TGCGCCAGCAGCTTGGCGCGCGGGGGGAGCACCGGGGAGCTGTTTTTT. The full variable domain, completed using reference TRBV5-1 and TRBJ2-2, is KAGVTQTPRYLIKTRGQQVTLSCSPISGHRSVSWYQQTPGQGLQFLFEYFSETQRNKGNFPGRFSGRQFSNSRSEMNVSTLELGDSALYLCASSLARGGSTGELFFGEGSRLTVL.

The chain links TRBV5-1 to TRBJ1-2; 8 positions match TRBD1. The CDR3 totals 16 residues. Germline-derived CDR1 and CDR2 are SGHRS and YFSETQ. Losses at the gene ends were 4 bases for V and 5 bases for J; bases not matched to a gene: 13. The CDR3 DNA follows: TGCGCCAGCAGCCGGGATGCCGGGACAGGAGGATATGGCTACACCTTC. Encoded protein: CASSRDAGTGGYGYTF.

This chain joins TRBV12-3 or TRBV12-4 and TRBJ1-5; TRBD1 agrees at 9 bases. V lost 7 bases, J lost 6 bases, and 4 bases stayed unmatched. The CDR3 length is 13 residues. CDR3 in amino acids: CASTPGQGQPQHF. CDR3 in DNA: TGTGCCAGCACTCCGGGACAGGGTCAGCCCCAGCATTTT.

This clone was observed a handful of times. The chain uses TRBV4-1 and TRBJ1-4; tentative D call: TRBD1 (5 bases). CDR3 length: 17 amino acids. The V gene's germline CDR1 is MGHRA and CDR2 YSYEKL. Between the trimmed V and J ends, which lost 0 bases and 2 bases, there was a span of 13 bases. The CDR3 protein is CASSQDPGILTNEKLFF. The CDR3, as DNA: TGCGCCAGCAGCCAAGATCCAGGGATTTTGACTAATGAAAAACTGTTTTTT.

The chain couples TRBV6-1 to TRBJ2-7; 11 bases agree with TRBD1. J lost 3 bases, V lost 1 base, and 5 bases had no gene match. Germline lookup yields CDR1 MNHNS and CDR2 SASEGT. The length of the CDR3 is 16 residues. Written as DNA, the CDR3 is TGTGCCAGCAGTGAAGGTTTTGGGACAGGGGGCTACGAGCAGTACTTC. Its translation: CASSEGFGTGGYEQYF.